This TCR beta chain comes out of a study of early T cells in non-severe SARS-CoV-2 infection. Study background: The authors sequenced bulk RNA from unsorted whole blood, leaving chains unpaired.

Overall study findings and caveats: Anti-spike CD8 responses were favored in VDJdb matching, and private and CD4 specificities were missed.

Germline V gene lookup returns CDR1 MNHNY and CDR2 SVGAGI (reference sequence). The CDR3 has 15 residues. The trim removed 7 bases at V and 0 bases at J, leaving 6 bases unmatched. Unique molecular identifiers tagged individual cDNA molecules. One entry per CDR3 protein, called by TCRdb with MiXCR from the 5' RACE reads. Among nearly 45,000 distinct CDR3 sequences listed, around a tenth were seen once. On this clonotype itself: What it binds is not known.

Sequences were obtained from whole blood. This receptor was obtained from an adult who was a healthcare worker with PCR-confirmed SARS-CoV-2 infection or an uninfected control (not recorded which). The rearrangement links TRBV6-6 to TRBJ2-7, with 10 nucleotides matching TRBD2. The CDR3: CASTRLAGDSYEQYF. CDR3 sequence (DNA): TGTGCCAGCACTCGACTAGCGGGTGACTCCTACGAGCAGTACTTC.